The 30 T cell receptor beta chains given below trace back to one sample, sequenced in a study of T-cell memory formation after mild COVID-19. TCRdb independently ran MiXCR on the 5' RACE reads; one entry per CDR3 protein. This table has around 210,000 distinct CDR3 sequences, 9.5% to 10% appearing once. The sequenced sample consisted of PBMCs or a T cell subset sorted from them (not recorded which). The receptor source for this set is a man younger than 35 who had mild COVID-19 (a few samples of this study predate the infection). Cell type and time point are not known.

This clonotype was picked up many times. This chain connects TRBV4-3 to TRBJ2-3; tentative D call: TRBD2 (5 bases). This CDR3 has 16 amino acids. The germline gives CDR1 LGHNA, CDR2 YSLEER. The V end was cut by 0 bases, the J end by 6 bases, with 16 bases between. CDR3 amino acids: CASSQDYRRAGDTQYF. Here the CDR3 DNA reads TGCGCCAGCAGCCAAGATTACCGGCGGGCCGGGGATACGCAGTATTTT.

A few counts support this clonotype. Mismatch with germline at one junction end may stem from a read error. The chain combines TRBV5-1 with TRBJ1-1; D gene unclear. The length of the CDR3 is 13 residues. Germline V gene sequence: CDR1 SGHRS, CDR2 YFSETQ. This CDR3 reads CASSEDGNTEVFF. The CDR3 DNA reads TGCGCCAGCAGCGAGGACGGGAACACTGAAGTTTTCTTT.

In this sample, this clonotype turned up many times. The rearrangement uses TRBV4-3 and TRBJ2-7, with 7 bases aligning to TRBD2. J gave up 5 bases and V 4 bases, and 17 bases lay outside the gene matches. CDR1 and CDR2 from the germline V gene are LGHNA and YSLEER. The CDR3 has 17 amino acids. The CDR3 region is CASSPSWGLLHRDEQYF. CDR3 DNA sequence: TGCGCCAGCAGCCCAAGCTGGGGACTACTCCATCGGGACGAGCAGTACTTC.

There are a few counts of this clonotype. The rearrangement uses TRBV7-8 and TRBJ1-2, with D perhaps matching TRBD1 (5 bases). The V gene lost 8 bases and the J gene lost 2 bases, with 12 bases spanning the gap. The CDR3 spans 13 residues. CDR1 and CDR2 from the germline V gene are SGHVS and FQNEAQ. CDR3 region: CASGLRVNYGYTF. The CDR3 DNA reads TGTGCCAGCGGCCTCAGGGTAAACTATGGCTACACCTTC.

The chain's CDR3 is CASSLDRARGRETQYF. The CDR3 DNA reads TGCGCCAGCAGCCTTGACAGGGCTAGGGGGCGCGAGACCCAGTACTTC. The chain joins TRBV5-1 to TRBJ2-5; 7 bases agree with TRBD1. The V and J ends lost 4 bases and 5 bases, in that order; junction bases with no gene match: 14. The CDR3 has 16 amino acids. Germline V gene lookup returns CDR1 SGHRS and CDR2 YFSETQ. Filled out from reference TRBV5-1 and TRBJ2-5, the complete variable domain reads KAGVTQTPRYLIKTRGQQVTLSCSPISGHRSVSWYQQTPGQGLQFLFEYFSETQRNKGNFPGRFSGRQFSNSRSEMNVSTLELGDSALYLCASSLDRARGRETQYFGPGTRLLVL.

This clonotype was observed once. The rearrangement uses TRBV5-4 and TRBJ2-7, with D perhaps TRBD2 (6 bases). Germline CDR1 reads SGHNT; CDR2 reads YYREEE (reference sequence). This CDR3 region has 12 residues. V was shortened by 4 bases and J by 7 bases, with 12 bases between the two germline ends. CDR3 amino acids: CASSTGVGEQYF. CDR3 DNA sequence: TGTGCCAGCAGCACGGGGGTCGGGGAGCAGTACTTC. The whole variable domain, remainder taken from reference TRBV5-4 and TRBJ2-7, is ETGVTQSPTHLIKTRGQQVTLRCSSQSGHNTVSWYQQALGQGPQFIFQYYREEENGRGNFPPRFSGLQFPNYSSELNVNALELDDSALYLCASSTGVGEQYFGPGTRLTVT.

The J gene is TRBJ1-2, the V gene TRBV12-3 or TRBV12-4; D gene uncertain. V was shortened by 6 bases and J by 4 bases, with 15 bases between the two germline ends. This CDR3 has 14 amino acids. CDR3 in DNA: TGTGCCAGCAGAGTACCGAGGAAAGGCTATGGCTACACCTTC. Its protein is CASRVPRKGYGYTF.

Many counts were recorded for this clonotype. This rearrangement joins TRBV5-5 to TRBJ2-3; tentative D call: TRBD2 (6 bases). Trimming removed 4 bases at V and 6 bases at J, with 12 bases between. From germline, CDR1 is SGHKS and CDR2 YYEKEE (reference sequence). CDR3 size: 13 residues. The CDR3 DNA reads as TGTGCCAGCAGCGGGACTGCGGGCGATACGCAGTATTTT. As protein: CASSGTAGDTQYF.

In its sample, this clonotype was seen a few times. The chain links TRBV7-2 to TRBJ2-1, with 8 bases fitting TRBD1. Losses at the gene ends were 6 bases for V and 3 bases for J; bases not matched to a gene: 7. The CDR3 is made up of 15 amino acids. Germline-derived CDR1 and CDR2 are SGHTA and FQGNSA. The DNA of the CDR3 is TGTGCCAGCAGTGGGCCGGGACAGGTCTACAATGAGCAGTTCTTC. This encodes CASSGPGQVYNEQFF.

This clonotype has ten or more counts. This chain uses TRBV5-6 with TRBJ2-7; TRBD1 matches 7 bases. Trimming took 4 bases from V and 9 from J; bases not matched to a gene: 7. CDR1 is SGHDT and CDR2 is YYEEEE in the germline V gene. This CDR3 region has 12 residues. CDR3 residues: CASSLTGDGQYV. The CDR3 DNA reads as TGTGCCAGCAGCCTAACAGGGGATGGGCAGTACGTC.

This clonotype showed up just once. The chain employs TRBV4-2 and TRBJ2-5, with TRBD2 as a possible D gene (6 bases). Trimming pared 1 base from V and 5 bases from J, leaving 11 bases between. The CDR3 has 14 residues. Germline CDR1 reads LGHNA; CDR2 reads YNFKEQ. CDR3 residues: CASSQGSAGETQYF. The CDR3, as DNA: TGTGCCAGCAGCCAAGGGTCGGCGGGGGAGACCCAGTACTTC.

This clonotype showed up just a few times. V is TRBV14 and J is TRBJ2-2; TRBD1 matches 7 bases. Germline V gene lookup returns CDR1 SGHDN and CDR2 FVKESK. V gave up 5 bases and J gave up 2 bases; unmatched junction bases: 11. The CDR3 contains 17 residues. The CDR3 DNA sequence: TGTGCCAGCAGCTTGAGGTCGGGGACAGTAAACACCGGGGAGCTGTTTTTT. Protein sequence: CASSLRSGTVNTGELFF.

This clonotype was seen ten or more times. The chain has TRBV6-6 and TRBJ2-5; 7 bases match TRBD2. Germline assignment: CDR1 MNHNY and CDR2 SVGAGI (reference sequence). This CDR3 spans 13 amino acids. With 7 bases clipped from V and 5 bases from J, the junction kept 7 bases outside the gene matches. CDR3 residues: CASMRAGGETQYF. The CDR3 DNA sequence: TGTGCCAGCATGAGGGCCGGGGGGGAGACCCAGTACTTC.

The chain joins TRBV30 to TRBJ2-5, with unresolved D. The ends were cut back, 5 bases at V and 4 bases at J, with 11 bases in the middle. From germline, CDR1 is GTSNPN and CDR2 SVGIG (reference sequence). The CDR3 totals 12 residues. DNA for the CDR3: TGTGCCTGGTCCCCCGGCGGAGAGACCCAGTACTTC. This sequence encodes CAWSPGGETQYF.

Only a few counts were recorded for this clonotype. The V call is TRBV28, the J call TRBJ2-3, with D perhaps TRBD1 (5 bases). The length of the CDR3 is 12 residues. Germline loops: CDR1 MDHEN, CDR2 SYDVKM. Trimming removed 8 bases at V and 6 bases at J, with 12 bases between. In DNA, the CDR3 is TGTGCCAGCTCTATTCAGGGCGATACGCAGTATTTT. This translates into CASSIQGDTQYF.

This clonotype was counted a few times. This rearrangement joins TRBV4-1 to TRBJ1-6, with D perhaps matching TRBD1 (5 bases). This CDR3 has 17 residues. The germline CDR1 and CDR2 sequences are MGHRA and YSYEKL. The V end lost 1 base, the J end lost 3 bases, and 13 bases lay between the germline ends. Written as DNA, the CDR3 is TGCGCCAGCAGCCAAGGAAGGTCAGGGATCTATAATTCACCCCTCCACTTT. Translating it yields CASSQGRSGIYNSPLHF.

CDR3 nucleotides: TGTGCCAGCAGGCACGACGGTGATGCTGAGCAGTACTTC. It translates to CASRHDGDAEQYF. The chain joins TRBV6-6 to TRBJ2-7; no firm D call. The germline V gene encodes CDR1 MNHNY and CDR2 SVGAGI (reference sequence). This CDR3 has 13 amino acids. V was shortened by 6 bases and J by 7 bases, with 16 bases between the two germline ends.

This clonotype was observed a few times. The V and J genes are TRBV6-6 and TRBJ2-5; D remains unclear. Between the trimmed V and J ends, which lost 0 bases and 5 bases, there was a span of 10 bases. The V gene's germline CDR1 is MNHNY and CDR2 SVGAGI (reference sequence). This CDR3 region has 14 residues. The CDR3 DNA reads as TGTGCCAGCAGTTACTCCCTGGGTACCGAGACCCAGTACTTC. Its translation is CASSYSLGTETQYF.

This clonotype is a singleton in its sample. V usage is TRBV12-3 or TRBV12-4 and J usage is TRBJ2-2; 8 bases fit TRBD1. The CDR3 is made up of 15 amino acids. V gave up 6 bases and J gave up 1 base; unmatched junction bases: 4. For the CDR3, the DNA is TGTGCCAGCAGCCGAGACAGGGGGAACACCGGGGAGCTGTTTTTT. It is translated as CASSRDRGNTGELFF.

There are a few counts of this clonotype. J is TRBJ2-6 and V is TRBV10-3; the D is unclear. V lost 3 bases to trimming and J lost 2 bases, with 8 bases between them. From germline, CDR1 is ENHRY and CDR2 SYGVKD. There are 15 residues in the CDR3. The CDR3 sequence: CAISDLNAGANVLTF. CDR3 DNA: TGTGCCATCAGTGACCTAAACGCTGGGGCCAACGTCCTGACTTTC.

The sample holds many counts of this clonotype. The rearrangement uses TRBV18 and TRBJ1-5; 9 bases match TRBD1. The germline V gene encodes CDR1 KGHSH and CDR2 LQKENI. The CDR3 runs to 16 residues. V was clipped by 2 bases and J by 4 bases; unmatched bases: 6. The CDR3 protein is CASSPGVGQGNQPQHF. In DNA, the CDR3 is TGTGCCAGCTCACCAGGGGTCGGACAGGGGAATCAGCCCCAGCATTTT.

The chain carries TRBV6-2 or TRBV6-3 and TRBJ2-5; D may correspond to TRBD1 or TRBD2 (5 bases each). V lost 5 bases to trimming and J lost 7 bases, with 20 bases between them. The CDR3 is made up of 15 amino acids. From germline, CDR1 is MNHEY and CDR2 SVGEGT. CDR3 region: CASSPDLLGALTQYF. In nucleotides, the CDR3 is TGTGCCAGCAGTCCGGACCTACTCGGGGCGTTGACCCAGTACTTC.

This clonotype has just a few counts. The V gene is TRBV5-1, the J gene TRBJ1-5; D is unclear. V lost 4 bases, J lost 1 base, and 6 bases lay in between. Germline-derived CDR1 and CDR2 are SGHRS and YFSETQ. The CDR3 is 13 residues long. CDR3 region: CASSTGSNQPQHF. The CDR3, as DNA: TGCGCCAGCAGCACGGGGAGCAATCAGCCCCAGCATTTT.

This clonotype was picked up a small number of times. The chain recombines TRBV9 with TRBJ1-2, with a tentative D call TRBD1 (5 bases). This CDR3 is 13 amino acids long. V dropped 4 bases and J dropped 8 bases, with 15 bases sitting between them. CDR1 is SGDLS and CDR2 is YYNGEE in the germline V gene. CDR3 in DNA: TGTGCCAGCAGCTCCGGGGACCCACGGGGCTACACCTTC. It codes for CASSSGDPRGYTF. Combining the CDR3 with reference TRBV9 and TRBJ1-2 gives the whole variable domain DSGVTQTPKHLITATGQRVTLRCSPRSGDLSVYWYQQSLDQGLQFLIQYYNGEERAKGNILERFSAQQFPDLHSELNLSSLELGDSALYFCASSSGDPRGYTFGSGTRLTVV.

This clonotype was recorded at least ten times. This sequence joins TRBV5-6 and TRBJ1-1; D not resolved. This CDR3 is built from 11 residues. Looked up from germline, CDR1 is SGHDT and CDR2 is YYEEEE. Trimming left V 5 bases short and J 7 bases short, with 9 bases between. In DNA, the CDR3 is TGTGCCAGCAGTAGGGTGGATGAAGCTTTCTTT. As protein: CASSRVDEAFF.

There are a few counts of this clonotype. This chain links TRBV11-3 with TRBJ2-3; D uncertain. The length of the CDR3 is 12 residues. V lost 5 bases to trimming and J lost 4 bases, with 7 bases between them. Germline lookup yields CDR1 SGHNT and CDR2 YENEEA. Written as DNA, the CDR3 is TGTGCCAGCAGCAAAAACGCAGATACGCAGTATTTT. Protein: CASSKNADTQYF.

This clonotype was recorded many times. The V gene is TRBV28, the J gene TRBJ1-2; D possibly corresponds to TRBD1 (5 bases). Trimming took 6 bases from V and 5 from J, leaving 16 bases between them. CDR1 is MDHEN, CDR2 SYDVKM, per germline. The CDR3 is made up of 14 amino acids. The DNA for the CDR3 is TGTGCCAGCAGGACCCCCGGGGGGATTTATGGCTACACCTTC. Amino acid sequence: CASRTPGGIYGYTF.

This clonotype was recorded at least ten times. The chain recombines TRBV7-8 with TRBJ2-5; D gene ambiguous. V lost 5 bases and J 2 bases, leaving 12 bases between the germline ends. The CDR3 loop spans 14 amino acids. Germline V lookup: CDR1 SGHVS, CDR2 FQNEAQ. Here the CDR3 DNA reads TGTGCCAGCAGCCAAGAGCCCCTTCAAGAGACCCAGTACTTC. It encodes CASSQEPLQETQYF.

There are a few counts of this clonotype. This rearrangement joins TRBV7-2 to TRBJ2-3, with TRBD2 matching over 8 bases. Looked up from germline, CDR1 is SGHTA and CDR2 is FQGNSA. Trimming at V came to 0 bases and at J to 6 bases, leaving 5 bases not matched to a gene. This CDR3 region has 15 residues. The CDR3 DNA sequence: TGTGCCAGCAGCTTAGCCGGGGGGGCGCGGGATACGCAGTATTTT. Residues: CASSLAGGARDTQYF. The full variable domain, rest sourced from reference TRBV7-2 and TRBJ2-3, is GAGVSQSPSNKVTEKGKDVELRCDPISGHTALYWYRQSLGQGLEFLIYFQGNSAPDKSGLPSDRFSAERTGGSVSTLTIQRTQQEDSAVYLCASSLAGGARDTQYFGPGTRLTVL.

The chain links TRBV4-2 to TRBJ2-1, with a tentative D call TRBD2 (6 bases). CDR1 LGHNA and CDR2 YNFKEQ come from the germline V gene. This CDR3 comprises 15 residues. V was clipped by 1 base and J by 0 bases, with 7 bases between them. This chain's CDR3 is CASSQVGLSYNEQFF. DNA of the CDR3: TGTGCCAGCAGCCAAGTGGGACTCTCCTACAATGAGCAGTTCTTC.